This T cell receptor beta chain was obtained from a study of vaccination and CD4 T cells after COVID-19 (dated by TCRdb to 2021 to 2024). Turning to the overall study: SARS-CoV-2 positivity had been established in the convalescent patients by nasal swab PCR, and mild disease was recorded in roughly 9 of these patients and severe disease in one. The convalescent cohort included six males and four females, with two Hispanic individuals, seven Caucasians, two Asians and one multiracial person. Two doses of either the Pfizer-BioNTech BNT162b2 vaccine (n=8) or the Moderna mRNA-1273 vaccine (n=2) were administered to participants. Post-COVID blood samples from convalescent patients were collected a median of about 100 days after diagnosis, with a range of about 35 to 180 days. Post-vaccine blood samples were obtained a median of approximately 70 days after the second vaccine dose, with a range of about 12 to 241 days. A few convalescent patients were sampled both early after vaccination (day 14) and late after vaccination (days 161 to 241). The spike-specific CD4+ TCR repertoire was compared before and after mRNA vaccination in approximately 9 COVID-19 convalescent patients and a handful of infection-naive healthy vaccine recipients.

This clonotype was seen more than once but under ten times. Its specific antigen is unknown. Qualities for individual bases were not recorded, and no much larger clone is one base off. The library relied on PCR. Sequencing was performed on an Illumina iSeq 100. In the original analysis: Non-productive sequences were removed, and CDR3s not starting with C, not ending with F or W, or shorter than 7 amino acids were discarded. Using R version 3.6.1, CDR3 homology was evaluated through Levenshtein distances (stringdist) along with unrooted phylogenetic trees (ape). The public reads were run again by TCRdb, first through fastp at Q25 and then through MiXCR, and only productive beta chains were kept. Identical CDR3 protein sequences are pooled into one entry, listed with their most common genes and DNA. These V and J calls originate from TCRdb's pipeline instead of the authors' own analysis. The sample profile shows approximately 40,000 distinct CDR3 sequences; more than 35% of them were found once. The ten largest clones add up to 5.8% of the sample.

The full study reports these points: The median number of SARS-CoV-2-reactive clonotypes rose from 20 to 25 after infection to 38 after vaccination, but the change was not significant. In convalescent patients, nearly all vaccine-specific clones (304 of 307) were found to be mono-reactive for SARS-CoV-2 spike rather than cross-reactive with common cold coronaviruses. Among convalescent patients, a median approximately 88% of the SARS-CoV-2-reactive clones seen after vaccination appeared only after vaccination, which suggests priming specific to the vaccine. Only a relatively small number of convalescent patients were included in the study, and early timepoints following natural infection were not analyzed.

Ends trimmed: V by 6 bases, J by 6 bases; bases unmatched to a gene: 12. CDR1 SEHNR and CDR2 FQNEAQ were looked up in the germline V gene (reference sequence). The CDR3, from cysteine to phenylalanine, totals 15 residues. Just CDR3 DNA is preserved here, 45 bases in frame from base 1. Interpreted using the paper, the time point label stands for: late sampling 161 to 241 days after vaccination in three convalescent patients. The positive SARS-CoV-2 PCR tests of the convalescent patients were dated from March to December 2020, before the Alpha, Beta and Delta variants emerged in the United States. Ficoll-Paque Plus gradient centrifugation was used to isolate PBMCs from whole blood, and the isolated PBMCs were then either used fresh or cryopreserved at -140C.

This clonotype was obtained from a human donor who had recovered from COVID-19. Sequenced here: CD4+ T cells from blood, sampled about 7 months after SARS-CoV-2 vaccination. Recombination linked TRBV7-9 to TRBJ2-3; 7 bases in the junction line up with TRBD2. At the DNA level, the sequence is TGTGCCAGCAGGTTCAGCGGGGACCAAGAGGATACGCAGTATTTT. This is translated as CASRFSGDQEDTQYF.